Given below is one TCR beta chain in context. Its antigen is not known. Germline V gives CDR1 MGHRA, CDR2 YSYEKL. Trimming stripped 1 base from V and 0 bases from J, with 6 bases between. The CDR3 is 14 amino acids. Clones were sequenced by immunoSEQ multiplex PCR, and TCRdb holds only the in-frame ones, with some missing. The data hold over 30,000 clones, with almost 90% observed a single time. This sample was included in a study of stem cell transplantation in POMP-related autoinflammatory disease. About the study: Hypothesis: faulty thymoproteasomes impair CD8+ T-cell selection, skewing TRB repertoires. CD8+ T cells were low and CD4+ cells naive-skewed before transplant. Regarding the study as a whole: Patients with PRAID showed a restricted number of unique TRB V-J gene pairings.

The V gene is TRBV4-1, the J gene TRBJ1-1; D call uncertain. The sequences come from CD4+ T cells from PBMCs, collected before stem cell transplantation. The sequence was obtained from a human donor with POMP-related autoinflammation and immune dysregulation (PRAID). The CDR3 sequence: CASSQGTVNTEAFF. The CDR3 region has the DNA TGCGCCAGCAGCCAAGGGACGGTGAACACTGAAGCTTTCTTT.